This T cell receptor beta chain was sequenced in a study of T cells in Graves' hyperthyroidism and ophthalmopathy. Study-wide results and limits: The model foresaw ophthalmopathy a median roughly 6 months prior to onset.

Authors of the study amplified TCR beta CDR3 regions from RNA transcripts. Initially, a first-round RT-PCR of the TCR CDR3 employed the HTBI primer set. Each CDR3 protein gets one entry after TCRdb re-called the multiplex PCR reads with MiXCR. The sample carries around 580,000 distinct CDR3 sequences, over 15% recorded once. The CDR3 extends over 13 amino acids. V lost 1 base and J lost 0, with 3 bases in between. The germline CDR1 and CDR2 sequences are MDHEN and SYDVKM. This clonotype was detected many times. Its matching antigen is unknown. This sequence joins TRBV28 and TRBJ1-2, with unresolved D. This TCR was recovered from a woman younger than 30 with Graves' hyperthyroidism. The sequenced sample consisted of blood. The CDR3 is CASSLFPNYGYTF. In DNA, the CDR3 is TGTGCCAGCAGTTTATTCCCTAACTATGGCTACACCTTC.